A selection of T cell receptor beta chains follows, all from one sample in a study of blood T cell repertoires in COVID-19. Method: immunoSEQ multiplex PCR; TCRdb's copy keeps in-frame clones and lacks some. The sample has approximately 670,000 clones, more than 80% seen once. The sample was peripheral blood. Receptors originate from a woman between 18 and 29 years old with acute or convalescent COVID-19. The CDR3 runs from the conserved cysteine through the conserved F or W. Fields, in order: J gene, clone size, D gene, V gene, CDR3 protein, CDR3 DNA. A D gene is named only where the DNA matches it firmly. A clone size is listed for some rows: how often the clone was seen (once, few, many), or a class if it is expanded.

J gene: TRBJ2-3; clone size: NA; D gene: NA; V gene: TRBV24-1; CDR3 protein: CATSDRAGADTQYF; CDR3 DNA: TGTGCCACCAGTGACAGGGCTGGTGCAGATACGCAGTATTTT
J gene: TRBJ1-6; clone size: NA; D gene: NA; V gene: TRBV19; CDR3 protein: CASGGPDGMGSPLHF; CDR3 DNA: TGTGCCAGTGGGGGCCCAGACGGCATGGGTTCACCCCTCCACTTT
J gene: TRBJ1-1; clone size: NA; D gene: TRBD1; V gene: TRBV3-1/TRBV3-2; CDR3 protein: CASSQIVGQGATEAFF; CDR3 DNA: TGTGCCAGCAGCCAAATAGTGGGACAGGGGGCCACTGAAGCTTTCTTT
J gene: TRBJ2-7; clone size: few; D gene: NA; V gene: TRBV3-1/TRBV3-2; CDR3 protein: CASSQDLGGLSYEQYF; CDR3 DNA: TGTGCCAGCAGCCAAGATCTGGGGGGTCTCTCCTACGAGCAGTACTTC
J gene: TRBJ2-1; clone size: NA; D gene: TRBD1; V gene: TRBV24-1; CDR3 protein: CATSDRQGVSYNEQFF; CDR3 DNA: TGTGCCACCAGTGACCGACAGGGGGTCTCCTACAATGAGCAGTTCTTC
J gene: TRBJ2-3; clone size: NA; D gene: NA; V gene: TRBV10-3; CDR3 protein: CAISESRGDTQYF; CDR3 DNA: TGTGCCATCAGTGAGTCCAGAGGGGATACGCAGTATTTT
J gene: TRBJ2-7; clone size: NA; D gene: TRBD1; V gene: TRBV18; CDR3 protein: CASSPTTGGSYEQYF; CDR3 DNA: TGTGCCAGCTCACCAACGACAGGGGGCAGCTACGAGCAGTACTTC
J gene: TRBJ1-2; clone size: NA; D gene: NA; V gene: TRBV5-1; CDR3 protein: CASSSTGDGYTF; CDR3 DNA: TGCGCCAGCAGCTCCACGGGGGATGGCTACACCTTC
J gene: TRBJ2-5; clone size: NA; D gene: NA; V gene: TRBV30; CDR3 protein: CAWSVQETQYF; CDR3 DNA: TGTGCCTGGAGTGTACAGGAGACCCAGTACTTC
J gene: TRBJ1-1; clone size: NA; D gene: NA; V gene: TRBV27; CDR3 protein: CASSFRGGVTEAFF; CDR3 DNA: TGTGCCAGCAGTTTCCGGGGAGGGGTCACTGAAGCTTTCTTT
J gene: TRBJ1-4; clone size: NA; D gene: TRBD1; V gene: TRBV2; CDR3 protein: CASGGQGPNEKLFF; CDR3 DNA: TGTGCCAGCGGGGGACAGGGGCCTAATGAAAAACTGTTTTTT
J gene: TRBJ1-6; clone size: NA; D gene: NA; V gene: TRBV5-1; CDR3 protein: CASSLEAQGGTPLHF; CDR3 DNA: TGCGCCAGCAGCTTGGAGGCCCAGGGAGGGACTCCCCTCCACTTT
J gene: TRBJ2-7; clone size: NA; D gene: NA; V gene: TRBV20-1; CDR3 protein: CSEDSSCEQYF; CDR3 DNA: TGCAGTGAAGACAGTTCTTGCGAGCAGTACTTC
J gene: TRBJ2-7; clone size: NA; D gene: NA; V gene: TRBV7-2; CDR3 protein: CASSPWPSEMLEQYF; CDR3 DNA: TGTGCCAGCAGCCCCTGGCCTAGCGAAATGCTCGAGCAGTACTTC
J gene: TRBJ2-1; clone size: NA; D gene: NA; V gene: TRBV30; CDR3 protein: CAWSVPLAGEQFF; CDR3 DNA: TGTGCCTGGAGTGTACCGCTAGCTGGTGAGCAGTTCTTC
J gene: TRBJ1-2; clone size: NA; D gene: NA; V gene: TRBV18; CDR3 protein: CASSPPDRRVRDGYTF; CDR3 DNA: TGTGCCAGCTCACCACCGGACCGACGAGTGCGGGATGGCTACACCTTC
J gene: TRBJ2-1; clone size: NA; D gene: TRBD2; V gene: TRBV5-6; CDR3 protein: CASSLSGGNYNEQFF; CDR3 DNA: TGTGCCAGCAGCTTGAGCGGGGGGAACTACAATGAGCAGTTCTTC
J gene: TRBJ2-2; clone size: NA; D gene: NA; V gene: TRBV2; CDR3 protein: CASMGEGVMTGELFF; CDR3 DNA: TGTGCCAGCATGGGCGAGGGAGTCATGACCGGGGAGCTGTTTTTT
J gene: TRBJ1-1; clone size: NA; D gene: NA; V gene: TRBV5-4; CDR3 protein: CASSPPGNTEAFF; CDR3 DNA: TGTGCCAGCAGCCCCCCGGGGAACACTGAAGCTTTCTTT
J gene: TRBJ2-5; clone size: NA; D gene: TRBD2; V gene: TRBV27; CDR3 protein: CASSSRGGQETQYF; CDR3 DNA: TGTGCCAGCAGTTCCCGGGGGGGTCAAGAGACCCAGTACTTC
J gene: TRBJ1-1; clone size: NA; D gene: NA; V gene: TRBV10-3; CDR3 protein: CAISTDNTEAFF; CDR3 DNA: TGTGCCATCAGTACAGACAACACTGAAGCTTTCTTT
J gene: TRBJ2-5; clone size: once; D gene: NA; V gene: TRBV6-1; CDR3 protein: CASSDEQTIQETQYF; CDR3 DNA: TGTGCCAGCAGTGACGAACAGACAATACAAGAGACCCAGTACTTC